This T cell receptor (beta chain) was profiled in a study of cytomegalovirus exposure and HLA in healthy donors. At the level of the study: A preliminary data release comprised 91 million or so unique TCRs obtained from HLA-typed donors. Points from the study as a whole: Analyses of presence/absence relied on an assumption of roughly uniform sequencing depth across donors. Association with HLA alleles at 0.05 false discovery rate was found for roughly 17,000 TCR beta sequences in a later analysis. Reported findings show TCR beta sequences accurately forecast HLA-A and HLA-B alleles in most subjects.

Researchers ran the PCR with 60 Vbeta and 13 Jbeta primers. TCRdb keeps only in-frame clones here, not all; method: immunoSEQ multiplex PCR. Among around 65,000 clones listed, approximately 60% were seen once. Germline-derived CDR1 and CDR2 are MGHRA and YSYEKL. The CDR3 is 15 residues long. V gave up 2 bases and J gave up 0 bases; unmatched junction bases: 4. As concerns this clone: Its specificity is not known.

Sequenced sample: PBMCs. This TCR was sampled from a man aged 25 to 40 in good health and CMV-seronegative. This chain joins TRBV4-1 and TRBJ2-7; 7 bases fit TRBD1. The CDR3 spells CASSQYRGDSYEQYF. The CDR3 coding sequence is TGCGCCAGCAGCCAATACAGGGGAGACTCCTACGAGCAGTACTTC.